This TCR beta chain is from a study of T cell repertoires in cytomegalovirus infection. Background on the study: TCR beta signatures that were public indicated CMV infection and matching HLA type. Study conclusions and caveats: The ex vivo response showed dominance by HLA-C-restricted CMV-specific TCR beta clonotypes. Of the TCR beta families, the public ones yielded a cumulative frequency that identified carriers of CMV plus the relevant HLA.

MiXCR, run by TCRdb on the reads, gives a single entry per CDR3 protein. This table holds 230,000 or so distinct CDR3 sequences, 15% to 20% found once. Germline V gene data show CDR1 as SNHLY and CDR2 as FYNNEI. The CDR3 has 17 amino acids. Trimming took 3 bases from V and 2 from J, leaving 18 bases between them. This clonotype was seen a few times. No antigen is known for it. Sample: CD8+ T cells from PBMCs. V gene TRBV2 combines with J gene TRBJ2-3; D is perhaps TRBD2 (7 bases). This receptor was identified in a human donor in good health (CMV status not recorded). Some clones in this sample may be carry-over from other donors' samples. CDR3 sequence reads: CASSDYSGGALTDTQYF. CDR3 DNA sequence: TGTGCCAGCAGTGACTATAGTGGGGGGGCCCTCACAGATACGCAGTATTTT.